This TCR beta chain was sequenced in a study of OX40 agonist ivuxolimab in advanced cancers. Study as a whole: Therapy given before enrollment (anti-PD-1, anti-PD-L1 or anti-CTLA-4) was allowed, and 40% to 50% had some. The study reported partial responses in three patients: one hepatocellular carcinoma, two cutaneous melanoma.

This CDR3 region has 14 residues. Points from the study as a whole: Those patients achieving a partial response at 0.1-3.0 mg/kg showed among the lowest clonal expansion. The CD4+ and CD8+ T cells in the blood had expanded clonally by week 6 at 0.1 to 3.0 mg/kg.

The method was immunoSEQ multiplex PCR; TCRdb's version includes in-frame clones alone and lacks a portion of them. The sample consists of tens of thousands of clones, 70% to 90% of them appearing once. As regards this clone: Its target is not known.

The chain carries TRBV21-1 and TRBJ1-5. TRBV21-1 is flagged as a pseudogene. Specimen: CD4+ or CD8+ T cells sorted from blood, collected in a trial of the OX40 agonist ivuxolimab. This clonotype was obtained from an adult with an advanced solid tumor such as melanoma, head and neck, liver or kidney cancer. The CDR3 region is CASSNRGLDQPQHF. In DNA form, the CDR3 reads TGTGCCAGCAGCAACAGAGGGCTGGATCAGCCCCAGCATTTT.